This section outlines one T cell receptor (beta chain) sequence together with its context. Unmatched junction bases numbered 1, after V lost 4 bases and J lost 2 bases. Germline values: CDR1 SEHNR, CDR2 FQNEAQ (reference sequence). The CDR3 extends over 14 amino acids. This record belongs to a study of blood T cells in healthy people across ages. Next came a second PCR, run for roughly 7 to 12 cycles, which used a sample-barcoded 5' primer along with a J-beta primer mix. A single record per CDR3 protein comes from TCRdb applying MiXCR to the 5' RACE reads. The data hold more than 800,000 distinct CDR3 sequences, with under 30% observed a single time.

This chain links TRBV7-9 with TRBJ1-3, with 8 bases lining up with TRBD1. The clonotype comes from a woman of 80 years or more in good health. Material for sequencing was blood. In DNA form, the CDR3 reads TGTGCCAGCAGCTCGACAGGGGCTGGAAACACCATATATTTT. It translates to CASSSTGAGNTIYF.